This T cell receptor beta chain was sequenced for a study of early T cells in non-severe SARS-CoV-2 infection. The wider study: The input, bulk RNA from unsorted whole blood, was sequenced, and chains were unpaired.

Unique molecular identifiers (one per individual cDNA molecule) were attached. TCRdb redid the calling of the 5' RACE reads with MiXCR, one entry per CDR3 protein. The profile shows tens of thousands of distinct CDR3 sequences, 3.5% to 5% of them singletons. Study-level results: Matches to VDJdb favored anti-spike CD8 responses and missed private and CD4 specificities.

To note about this clonotype: Its cognate antigen is unknown.

This TCR came from an adult who was a healthcare worker with PCR-confirmed SARS-CoV-2 infection or an uninfected control (not recorded which). The specimen sequenced was whole blood.

The CDR3 sequence is CASSLKVSTQYF. The CDR3, as DNA: TGTGCCAGCAGCCTTAAAGTTTCAACCCAGTACTTC. The rearrangement links TRBV9 to TRBJ2-5; D gene ambiguous. Trimming left V 4 bases short and J 8 bases short, with 12 bases between. Germline values: CDR1 SGDLS, CDR2 YYNGEE. This CDR3 has 12 residues.